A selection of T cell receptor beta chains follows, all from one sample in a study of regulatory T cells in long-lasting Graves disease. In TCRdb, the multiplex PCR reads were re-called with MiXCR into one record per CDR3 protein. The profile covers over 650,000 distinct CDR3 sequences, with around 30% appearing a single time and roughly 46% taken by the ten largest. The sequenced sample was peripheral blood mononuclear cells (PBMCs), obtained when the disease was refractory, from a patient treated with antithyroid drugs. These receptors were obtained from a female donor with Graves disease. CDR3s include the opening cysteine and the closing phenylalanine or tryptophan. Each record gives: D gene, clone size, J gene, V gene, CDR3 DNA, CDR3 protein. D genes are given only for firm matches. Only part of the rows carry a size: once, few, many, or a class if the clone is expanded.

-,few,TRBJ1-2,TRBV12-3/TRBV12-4,TGTGCCAGCTTCGGGGGTGGGATGGGAGGCTATGGCTACACCTTC,CASFGGGMGGYGYTF
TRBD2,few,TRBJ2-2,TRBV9,TGTGCCAGCAGCAACCCAGCGGGAGTGAACACCGGGGAGCTGTTTTTT,CASSNPAGVNTGELFF
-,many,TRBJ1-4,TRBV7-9,TGTGCCAGCACCAATGCCGGGACAAGGGATGAAAAACTGTTTTTT,CASTNAGTRDEKLFF
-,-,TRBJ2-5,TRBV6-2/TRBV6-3,TGTGCCAGCAGTCGTAGATGGAGAGAGACCCAGTACTTC,CASSRRWRETQYF
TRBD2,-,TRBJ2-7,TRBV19,TGTGCCAGTAGTACGAGCGGGAGAAACTCCTACGAGCAGTACTTC,CASSTSGRNSYEQYF
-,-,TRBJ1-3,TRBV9,TGTGCCAGCAGCCCCCAGGAGGGATACGGGGTATATTTT,CASSPQEGYGVYF
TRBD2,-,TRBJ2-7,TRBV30,TGTGCCCGGGGACTAGCGGTATACTACGAGCAGTACTTC,CARGLAVYYEQYF
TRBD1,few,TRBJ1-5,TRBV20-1,TGCAGTGCCCGGAACCACGACAGGGGGTCGGTTAATCAGCCCCAGCATTTT,CSARNHDRGSVNQPQHF
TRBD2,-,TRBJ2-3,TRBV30,TGTGCCTGGAGTGTACCGACTAGCGGAGAGGGGGATACGCAGTATTTT,CAWSVPTSGEGDTQYF
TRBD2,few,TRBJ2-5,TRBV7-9,TGTGCCAGCAGCGGCACCGGGACTAGCGGGAGTCAAGAGACCCAGTACTTC,CASSGTGTSGSQETQYF
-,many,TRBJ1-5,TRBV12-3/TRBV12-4,TGTGCCAGCAGTCTCAGACAGAGCAATCAGCCCCAGCATTTT,CASSLRQSNQPQHF
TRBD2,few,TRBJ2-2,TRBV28,TGTGCCAGCACCCGACCTCATAGCGGGAGGGTCGGGTTAGCCGGGGAGCTGTTTTTT,CASTRPHSGRVGLAGELFF
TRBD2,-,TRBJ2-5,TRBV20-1,TGCAGTGCTATGAGACTAGCGGTTACAGGGAAGACCCAGTACTTC,CSAMRLAVTGKTQYF
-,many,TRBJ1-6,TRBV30,TGTGCCTGCGCGTCCGGACTTAATTCACCCCTCCACTTT,CACASGLNSPLHF
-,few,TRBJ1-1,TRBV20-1,TGCAGTGTGATGACCACTGAAGCTTTCTTT,CSVMTTEAFF
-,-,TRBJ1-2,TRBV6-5,TGTGCCAGCAGTTACTCGGGAGAGATAACCACCTATGGCTACACCTTC,CASSYSGEITTYGYTF
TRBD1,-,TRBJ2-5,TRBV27,TGTGCCAGCAGTTCAACGAAGACAGGGGGCGGAGAGACCCAGTACTTC,CASSSTKTGGGETQYF
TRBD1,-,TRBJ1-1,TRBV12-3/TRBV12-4,TGTGCCAGCAGTGCCCACAGGGGCACTGAAGCTTTCTTT,CASSAHRGTEAFF
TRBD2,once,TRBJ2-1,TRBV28,TGTGCCAGCAGTTCCAAACTAGCGGGGGGGGATGAGCAGTTCTTC,CASSSKLAGGDEQFF
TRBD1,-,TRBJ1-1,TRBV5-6,TGTGCCAGCAGTAGAATTGACAGGGCACCGAACACTGAAGCTTTCTTT,CASSRIDRAPNTEAFF
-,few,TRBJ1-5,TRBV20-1,TGCAGTGCTAGAGCTGGTGTCGAGCCCCAGCATTTT,CSARAGVEPQHF
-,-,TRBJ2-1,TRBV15,TGTGCCACCAAGGGCACCCCCCTAGGCAATGAGCAGTTCTTC,CATKGTPLGNEQFF
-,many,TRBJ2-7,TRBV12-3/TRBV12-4,TGTGCCAGCACGCGCAGGGGTGACGAGCAGTACTTC,CASTRRGDEQYF
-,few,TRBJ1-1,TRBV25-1,TGTGCCAGCTCACAGGCTAGCAACACTGAAGCTTTCTTT,CASSQASNTEAFF
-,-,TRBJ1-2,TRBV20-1,TGCAGTGCTAGAGTCCCGTTTGTTAACTATGGCTACACCTTC,CSARVPFVNYGYTF
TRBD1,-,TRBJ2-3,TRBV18,TGTGCCAGCTCACGGGACAGGGCAGATACGCAGTATTTT,CASSRDRADTQYF
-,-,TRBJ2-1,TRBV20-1,TGCAGTGCTAGCCCCGCCCTGGGCCAGACTCCGGAGCAGTTCTTC,CSASPALGQTPEQFF
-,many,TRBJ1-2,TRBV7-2,TGTGCCAGCAGCGCTATTTGGGGGTATGGCTACACCTTC,CASSAIWGYGYTF
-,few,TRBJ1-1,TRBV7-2,TGTGCCAGCAGCTTAGCGCGGTCCACAAGGGACACTGAAGCTTTCTTT,CASSLARSTRDTEAFF
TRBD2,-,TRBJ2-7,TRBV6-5,TGTGCCAGCAGTTACCCGACTAGCGGGAGGACAACCTACGAGCAGTACTTC,CASSYPTSGRTTYEQYF
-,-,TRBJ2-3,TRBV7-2,TGTGCCAGCAGCTTTTCTGCTAGCACAGATACGCAGTATTTT,CASSFSASTDTQYF
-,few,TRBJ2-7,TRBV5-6,TGTGCCAGCAGCTTGCTAGCGTTTGGGTCCTACGAGCAGTACTTC,CASSLLAFGSYEQYF
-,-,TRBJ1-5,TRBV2,TGTGCCAGCAGGCACAGCCGTCAAGATTATAGCAATCAGCCCCAGCATTTT,CASRHSRQDYSNQPQHF
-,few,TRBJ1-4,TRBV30,TGTGCCTGGAGTCGAAGCGAAAAACTGTTTTTT,CAWSRSEKLFF
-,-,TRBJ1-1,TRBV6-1,TGTGCCAGCAGGATTCCCGGGGCGGACACTGAAGCTTTCTTT,CASRIPGADTEAFF
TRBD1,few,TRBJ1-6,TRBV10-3,TGTGCCAGCAGTTTAGTGACAGGGGTTTCACCCCTCCACTTT,CASSLVTGVSPLHF
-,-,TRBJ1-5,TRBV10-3,TGTGCCATCAGTGAGTCGACGAGAGGGGATGATTCTCAGCCCCAGCATTTT,CAISESTRGDDSQPQHF
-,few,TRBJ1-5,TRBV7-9,TGTGCCAGCAGCTTAGATCAGGCCCGACAGCCCCAGCATTTT,CASSLDQARQPQHF
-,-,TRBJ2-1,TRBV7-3,TGTGCCAGCAGCTTTGAAGCGGGTTTGACAAATGAGCAGTTCTTC,CASSFEAGLTNEQFF
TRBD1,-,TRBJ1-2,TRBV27,TGTGCCAGCAGTTTACGCCCAGGGGGGGACTATGGCTACACCTTC,CASSLRPGGDYGYTF
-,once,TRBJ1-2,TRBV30,TGTGCCTGGAGTGTAGCAGTAGACTATGGCTACACCTTC,CAWSVAVDYGYTF
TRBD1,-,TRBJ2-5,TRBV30,TGTGCCTGGAGTGTGGGACAGCAAGAGACCCAGTACTTC,CAWSVGQQETQYF
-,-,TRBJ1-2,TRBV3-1,TGTGCCAGCAGCCAAGAGTGGGCACAGAACCATGGCTACACCTTC,CASSQEWAQNHGYTF
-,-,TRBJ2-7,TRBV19,TGTGCCAGTAGTCCCGGGATTATCTCCTACGAGCAGTACTTC,CASSPGIISYEQYF
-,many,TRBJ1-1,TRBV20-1,TGCAGTGCTAGAGCCCTGCAGGGTAGAGTTGGGAACACTGAAGCTTTCTTT,CSARALQGRVGNTEAFF
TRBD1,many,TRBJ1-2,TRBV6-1,TGTGCCAGCAGTCGGACAGGACATGGCTACACCTTC,CASSRTGHGYTF
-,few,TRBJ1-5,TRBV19,TGTGCCAGTAACAACGGGGTGGGTCTGAGCAATCAGCCCCAGCATTTT,CASNNGVGLSNQPQHF
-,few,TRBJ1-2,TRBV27,TGTGCCAGCAGCTCCAGCGGGACACCCCTCAATGGCTACACCTTC,CASSSSGTPLNGYTF
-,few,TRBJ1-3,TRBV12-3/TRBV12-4,TGTGCCAGCAGTTTGGCTCTACGGTCCCACAGCTCTGGAAACACCATATATTTT,CASSLALRSHSSGNTIYF
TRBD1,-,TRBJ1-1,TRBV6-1,TGTGCCAGCACCCCAATTCAGGGGGGCACTGAAGCTTTCTTT,CASTPIQGGTEAFF
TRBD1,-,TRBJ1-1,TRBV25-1,TGTGCCAGCAGTGAATGGGACAGAGACACTGAAGCTTTCTTT,CASSEWDRDTEAFF
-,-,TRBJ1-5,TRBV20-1,TGCAGTGCTAGAGGACAGAGGAATCAGCCCCAGCATTTT,CSARGQRNQPQHF
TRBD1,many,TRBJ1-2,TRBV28,TGTGCCAGCAGTTTAGACAGGGTGTGGAGCTATGGCTACACCTTC,CASSLDRVWSYGYTF